This TCR beta chain was captured in a study of shared clonotypes between healthy human individuals. Method: immunoSEQ multiplex PCR; TCRdb's copy keeps in-frame clones and lacks some. The sample lists over a million clones; approximately 96% were seen once. This clone has only a few counts. Germline V gene data show CDR1 as SGHVS and CDR2 as FQNEAQ. V was pared by 2 bases and J by 7 bases, with 9 bases between. The CDR3 covers 13 residues. The sample comprised naive CD4+ T cells sorted from blood. The subset was: CD45RA+ positively selected. The TCR sequence derives from a man between 25 and 39 years old in good health. This chain connects TRBV7-8 to TRBJ2-1; D may be TRBD2 (5 bases). CDR3 region: CASSLTSFNEQFF. The CDR3 nucleotides read TGTGCCAGCAGCTTAACTAGTTTTAATGAGCAGTTCTTC.